Below are 28 T cell receptor beta chains sequenced from a single sample in a study of cytomegalovirus exposure and HLA in healthy donors. PCR involved 60 Vbeta and 13 Jbeta primers. This table comes from immunoSEQ multiplex PCR, and its TCRdb copy is limited to in-frame clones, with some not included. The sample lists over 200,000 clones, 75% seen once, with roughly 1.9% in the top ten. Sequenced material: PBMCs. These receptors were obtained from a woman aged 25 to 39 in good health and CMV-seronegative.

The chain carries TRBV5-1 and TRBJ2-5; 10 bases match TRBD2. V lost 4 bases and J lost 1; bases outside the gene matches: 4. Germline CDR1 reads SGHRS; CDR2 reads YFSETQ. The CDR3 contains 15 residues. The CDR3 here is CASSLLAGIQETQYF. The CDR3 bases are TGCGCCAGCAGCCTACTAGCGGGGATCCAAGAGACCCAGTACTTC.

The chain links TRBV11-2 to TRBJ1-5; TRBD1 matches 8 bases. The J segment lost 7 bases and the V segment lost 7 bases, leaving 18 bases of the junction unmatched. This CDR3 contains 17 residues. In germline, CDR1 is SGHAT, CDR2 FQNNGV. DNA of the CDR3: TGTGCCAGCACCCAAAGAAACGGGAGACAGGGGCAACAGCCCCAGCATTTT. It is translated as CASTQRNGRQGQQPQHF.

This clone came up once. Other DNA sequences in this sample translate to the same CDR3. J is TRBJ2-3 and V is TRBV29-1; TRBD2 is a possible D gene (5 bases). The CDR3 contains 13 residues. Germline V gene sequence: CDR1 SQVTM, CDR2 ANQGSEA. Trimming took off 4 bases at V and 6 bases at J, with 14 bases between the two ends. Written as DNA, the CDR3 is TGCAGCGTTGGTACAAGCGGAGCGGATACGCAGTATTTT. Its protein is CSVGTSGADTQYF.

As DNA, the CDR3 is TGTGCCAGCAGCCCGAGAGGAGTACAGGGAAGGGGCACTGAAGCTTTCTTT. Amino acids: CASSPRGVQGRGTEAFF. J is TRBJ1-1 and V is TRBV13, with D possibly TRBD1 on 6 matching bases. The CDR3 runs 17 residues. The germline gives CDR1 PRHDT, CDR2 FYEKMQ (reference sequence). V was shortened by 5 bases and J by 4 bases, with 23 bases between the two germline ends.

The chain employs TRBV6-5 and TRBJ2-2, with TRBD1 matching over 8 bases. J lost 8 bases, V lost 6 bases, and 8 bases had no gene match. The CDR3 loop spans 14 amino acids. CDR1 MNHEY and CDR2 SVGAGI come from the germline V gene. The CDR3 bases are TGTGCCAGCAGACGCGACAGGGGCCCTGGGGAGCTGTTTTTT. This sequence encodes CASRRDRGPGELFF.

The chain recombines TRBV7-6 with TRBJ2-7, with TRBD2 as a possible D gene (6 bases). Germline CDR1 is SGHVS and CDR2 is FNYEAQ. V lost 2 bases and J lost 7, with 15 bases in between. The CDR3 loop spans 14 amino acids. This chain's CDR3 is CASSLWTGAGEQYF. CDR3 nucleotides: TGTGCCAGCAGCTTATGGACGGGAGCTGGTGAGCAGTACTTC.

This clone was observed a single time. The chain carries TRBV4-1 and TRBJ2-2; maybe TRBD2 (5 bases). Germline V gives CDR1 MGHRA, CDR2 YSYEKL. V gave up 1 base and J gave up 4 bases, with 13 bases separating them. This CDR3 has 16 amino acids. In DNA, the CDR3 is TGCGCCAGCAGCCAAGCCGCCGGGGTCGGCACCGGGGAGCTGTTTTTT. Translation gives CASSQAAGVGTGELFF.

V usage is TRBV13 and J usage is TRBJ1-5, with D possibly being TRBD1 (5 bases). Trimming stripped 3 bases from V and 2 bases from J, with 14 bases between. The CDR3 consists of 16 residues. Germline CDR1 is PRHDT and CDR2 is FYEKMQ (reference sequence). CDR3 residues: CASSFSRGIGNQPQHF. CDR3 coding DNA: TGTGCCAGCAGCTTTTCGCGGGGGATTGGCAATCAGCCCCAGCATTTT.

The chain recombines TRBV27 with TRBJ2-5; D not resolved. This CDR3 is built from 14 residues. CDR1 is MNHEY, CDR2 SMNVEV, per germline (reference sequence). Trimming left V 6 bases short and J 1 base short, with 12 bases between. The CDR3 loop is CASRTSWLQETQYF. CDR3 nucleotides: TGTGCCAGCAGAACCTCTTGGCTCCAAGAGACCCAGTACTTC.

V usage is TRBV11-2 and J usage is TRBJ2-1; the D gene is possibly TRBD2 (5 bases). Per the germline V gene, CDR1 is SGHAT and CDR2 is FQNNGV. V gave up 1 base and J gave up 5 bases, with 15 bases separating them. The length of the CDR3 is 16 residues. This CDR3 reads CASSLARVSVNNEQFF. The CDR3 region has the DNA TGTGCCAGCAGCTTAGCGCGGGTTTCCGTTAACAATGAGCAGTTCTTC.

The chain carries TRBV7-2 and TRBJ2-2; 9 bases line up with TRBD2. CDR1 and CDR2 (germline): SGHTA, FQGNSA. The CDR3 spans 17 residues. Trimming took 7 bases from V and 6 from J; bases not matched to a gene: 15. The DNA for the CDR3 is TGTGCCAGCACCACGGGGGCGGGAGGGTTGAGAGCCGGGGAGCTGTTTTTT. Protein product: CASTTGAGGLRAGELFF.

This clone was counted a single time. The chain couples TRBV27 to TRBJ2-1, with 7 bases fitting TRBD2. This CDR3 contains 19 residues. Germline V gene data show CDR1 as MNHEY and CDR2 as SMNVEV (reference sequence). V gave up 0 bases and J gave up 4 bases; unmatched junction bases: 15. CDR3 protein: CASSLSPPIAGIIYNEQFF. CDR3 coding DNA: TGTGCCAGCAGTTTATCGCCCCCAATAGCGGGTATCATATACAATGAGCAGTTCTTC.

The genes are TRBV7-8 and TRBJ2-2, with D perhaps TRBD1 (6 bases). The V end was cut by 2 bases, the J end by 0 bases, with 7 bases between. This CDR3 has 15 amino acids. Germline V gives CDR1 SGHVS, CDR2 FQNEAQ. For the CDR3, the DNA is TGTGCCAGCAGCTTAAGACAGGCGAACACCGGGGAGCTGTTTTTT. This translates into CASSLRQANTGELFF.

The V gene is TRBV7-3, the J gene TRBJ2-1; 9 nucleotides line up with TRBD1. V gave up 1 base and J gave up 4 bases; unmatched junction bases: 2. This CDR3 is 15 amino acids long. Per the germline V gene, CDR1 is SGHTA and CDR2 is FQGTGA. The CDR3 sequence: CASSLRGQGYNEQFF. CDR3 DNA: TGTGCCAGCAGCTTAAGAGGACAGGGGTACAATGAGCAGTTCTTC.

In this sample, this clone turned up a few times. Compared with germline, one end of the junction differs, possibly owing to a read error. The chain recombines TRBV7-7 with TRBJ2-5; the D gene is possibly TRBD2 (6 bases). Germline V gene data show CDR1 as SSHAT and CDR2 as FNYEAQ (reference sequence). The CDR3 contains 15 residues. The CDR3 DNA reads as TGTGCTAGCAGCTTAGTCGGGACTGATAAAGAGGCGCAGTACTTC. Its translation: CASSLVGTDKEAQYF.

The rearrangement uses TRBV19 and TRBJ2-1, with D perhaps matching TRBD2 (5 bases). The CDR3 covers 11 residues. The germline CDR1 and CDR2 sequences are LNHDA and SQIVND (reference sequence). Trimming cost V 2 bases and J 9 bases, with 5 bases left between them. CDR3 bases: TGTGCCAGTAGTATAAGCGGTGAGCAGTTCTTC. Protein sequence: CASSISGEQFF.

This clone occurred a few times. The V gene is TRBV12-5, the J gene TRBJ1-1; TRBD1 might be the D (6 bases). Trimming took off 1 base at V and 11 bases at J, with 11 bases between the two ends. Per germline, CDR1 LGHNT and CDR2 FRNRAP. The CDR3 contains 12 residues. The CDR3, as DNA: TGTGCTAGTGGTTTGGAGACAGGTCGTGCTTTCTTT. Translated, it gives CASGLETGRAFF.

The chain is built from TRBV7-3 and TRBJ2-7, with 8 nucleotides matching TRBD2. Germline V lookup: CDR1 SGHTA, CDR2 FQGTGA. V was clipped by 6 bases and J by 6 bases; unmatched bases: 7. The length of the CDR3 is 13 residues. CDR3 nucleotide sequence: TGTGCCAGCAGTCAAACGGGGGGGGTCGAGCAGTACTTC. Translated, it gives CASSQTGGVEQYF.

The V call is TRBV7-6, the J call TRBJ2-7; D may be TRBD2 (6 bases). Germline V CDR1 and CDR2: SGHVS, FNYEAQ. The CDR3 covers 14 residues. V lost 1 base and J 3 bases, leaving 10 bases between the germline ends. The CDR3, as DNA: TGTGCCAGCAGCTTAGGCGGGAACCGCTACGAGCAGTACTTC. Translation gives CASSLGGNRYEQYF.

The chain links TRBV5-5 to TRBJ1-3, with no clear D. CDR3 length: 17 amino acids. Trimming cost V 2 bases and J 0 bases, with 15 bases left between them. Germline V CDR1 and CDR2: SGHKS, YYEKEE (reference sequence). The CDR3 loop is CASSFTAGTLSGNTIYF. CDR3 bases: TGTGCCAGCAGCTTCACCGCGGGCACACTCTCTGGAAACACCATATATTTT.

This clone has a single count. The gene calls are TRBV5-5 and TRBJ1-2; maybe TRBD1 (6 bases). This CDR3 contains 15 residues. The V end was cut by 4 bases, the J end by 8 bases, with 21 bases between. Germline-derived CDR1 and CDR2 are SGHKS and YYEKEE (reference sequence). The CDR3 reads CASSIHRVYGLGYTF. The CDR3 DNA reads as TGTGCCAGCAGCATACACAGGGTTTATGGGCTCGGCTACACCTTC.

This clone turned up a few times. V and J are TRBV7-2 and TRBJ1-2; 7 positions agree with TRBD1. This CDR3 contains 13 residues. Germline-derived CDR1 and CDR2 are SGHTA and FQGNSA. Unmatched junction bases numbered 2, after V lost 3 bases and J lost 4 bases. CDR3 residues: CASSLRTGYGYTF. CDR3 bases: TGTGCCAGCAGCTTGAGGACAGGCTATGGCTACACCTTC.

The chain's CDR3 is CASSQGAGSKTDTQYF. CDR3 in DNA: TGTGCCAGCAGCCAAGGAGCGGGGAGTAAAACAGATACGCAGTATTTT. V usage is TRBV4-2 and J usage is TRBJ2-3; 7 nucleotides match TRBD2. There are 16 residues in the CDR3. J gave up 3 bases and V 1 base, and 7 bases lay outside the gene matches. Germline CDR1 is LGHNA and CDR2 is YNFKEQ.

There are many counts of this clone. V is TRBV25-1 and J is TRBJ2-2; TRBD1 aligns across 10 bases. Germline trimming cut 2 bases from V and 3 bases from J; bases unmatched to any gene: 0. In germline, CDR1 is MGHDK, CDR2 SYGVNS. CDR3 size: 15 residues. CDR3 loop: CASSEGTGDTGELFF. DNA of the CDR3: TGTGCCAGCAGTGAAGGGACAGGGGACACCGGGGAGCTGTTTTTT. Drawing the rest from reference TRBV25-1 and TRBJ2-2, the complete variable domain is EADIYQTPRYLVIGTGKKITLECSQTMGHDKMYWYQQDPGMELHLIHYSYGVNSTEKGDLSSESTVSRIRTEHFPLTLESARPSHTSQYLCASSEGTGDTGELFFGEGSRLTVL.

This clone was counted between two and nine times. The chain links TRBV10-3 to TRBJ2-7; the match to TRBD2 covers 14 bases. CDR3 length equals 16 residues. Germline CDR1 and CDR2: ENHRY and SYGVKD. Trimming removed 4 bases from V and 4 bases from J; junction bases left unmatched: 6. In DNA form, the CDR3 reads TGTGCCATCAGTGGGACTAGCGGGGGGCCTCGGTACGAGCAGTACTTC. Its protein is CAISGTSGGPRYEQYF.

The J gene is TRBJ1-6, the V gene TRBV10-3; D unclear. CDR3 length: 13 residues. Germline V CDR1 and CDR2: ENHRY, SYGVKD. Trimming removed 4 bases from V and 9 bases from J, with 10 bases in between. The CDR3 nucleotides are TGTGCCATCAGTGCTCGGAGAGTTTCACCCCTCCACTTT. Its protein product is CAISARRVSPLHF.

Concerning this clone itself: Relative to the germline gene, one junction end is altered; a read error may explain this. V and J are TRBV7-3 and TRBJ2-2; tentatively, D is TRBD2 (5 bases). This CDR3 is built from 14 residues. Germline CDR1 SGHTA, CDR2 FQGTGA. The CDR3 loop reads CASSLSVNTGELLF. CDR3 DNA sequence: TGTGCCAGCAGCTTGTCGGTGAACACCGGGGAGCTGCTTTTT. Full variable domain (outside the CDR3, taken from reference TRBV7-3 and TRBJ2-2): GAGVSQTPSNKVTEKGKYVELRCDPISGHTALYWYRQSLGQGPEFLIYFQGTGAADDSGLPNDRFFAVRPEGSVSTLKIQRTERGDSAVYLCASSLSVNTGELLFGEGSRLTVL.

V and J are TRBV4-1 and TRBJ1-5; D is undetermined. The ends were cut back, 0 bases at V and 4 bases at J, with 7 bases in the middle. In germline, CDR1 is MGHRA, CDR2 YSYEKL. The CDR3 runs 14 residues. In DNA, the CDR3 is TGCGCCAGCAGCCAAGACCGAGCTAATCAGCCCCAGCATTTT. It is translated as CASSQDRANQPQHF.